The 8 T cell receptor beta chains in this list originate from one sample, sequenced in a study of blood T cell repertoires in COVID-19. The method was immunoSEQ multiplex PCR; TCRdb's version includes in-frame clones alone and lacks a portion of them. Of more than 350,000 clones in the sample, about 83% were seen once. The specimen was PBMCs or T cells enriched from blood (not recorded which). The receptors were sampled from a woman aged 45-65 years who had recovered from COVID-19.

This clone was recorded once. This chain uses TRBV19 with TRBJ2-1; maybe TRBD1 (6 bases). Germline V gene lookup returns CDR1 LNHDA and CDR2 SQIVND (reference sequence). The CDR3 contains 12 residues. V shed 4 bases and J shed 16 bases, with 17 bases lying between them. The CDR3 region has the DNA TGTGCCAGTAGTAGCCCACAGGGCCGACAATTCTTC. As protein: CASSSPQGRQFF.

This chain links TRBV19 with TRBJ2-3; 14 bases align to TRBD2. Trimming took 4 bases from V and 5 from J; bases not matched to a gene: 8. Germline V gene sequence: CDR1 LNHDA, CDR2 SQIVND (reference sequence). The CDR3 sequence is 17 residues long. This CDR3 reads CASSKRTSGGPRDTQYF. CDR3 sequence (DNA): TGTGCCAGTAGTAAACGGACTAGCGGGGGGCCCAGAGATACGCAGTATTTT.

In nucleotides, the CDR3 is TGTGCCAGCTCACCCGGGACAGGCGGTAGTGGCTACACCTTC. Translation: CASSPGTGGSGYTF. The gene calls are TRBV18 and TRBJ1-2, with 8 nucleotides matching TRBD1. After removal of 3 bases from V and 7 bases from J, the junction contained 7 bases not matched to a gene. Per the germline V gene, CDR1 is KGHSH and CDR2 is LQKENI. This CDR3 spans 14 amino acids.

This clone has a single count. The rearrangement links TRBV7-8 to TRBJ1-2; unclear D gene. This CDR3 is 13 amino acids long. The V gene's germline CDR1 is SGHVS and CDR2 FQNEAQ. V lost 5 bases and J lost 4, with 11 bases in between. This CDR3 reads CASSRAGSYGYTF. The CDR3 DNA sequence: TGTGCCAGCAGCCGGGCGGGGAGCTATGGCTACACCTTC.

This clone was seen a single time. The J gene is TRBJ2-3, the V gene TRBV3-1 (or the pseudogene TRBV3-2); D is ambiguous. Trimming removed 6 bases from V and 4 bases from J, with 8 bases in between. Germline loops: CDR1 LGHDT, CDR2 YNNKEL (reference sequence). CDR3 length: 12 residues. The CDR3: CASRENSDTQYF. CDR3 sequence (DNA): TGTGCCAGCAGGGAGAACTCAGATACGCAGTATTTT.

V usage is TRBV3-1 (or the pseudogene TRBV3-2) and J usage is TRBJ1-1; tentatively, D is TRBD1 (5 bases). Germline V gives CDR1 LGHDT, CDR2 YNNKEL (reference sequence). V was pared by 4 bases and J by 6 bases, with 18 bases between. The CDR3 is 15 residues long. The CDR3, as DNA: TGTGCCAGCAGCCGGAGGGAGGCGCGAGGGGCTGAAGCTTTCTTT. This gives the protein CASSRREARGAEAFF.

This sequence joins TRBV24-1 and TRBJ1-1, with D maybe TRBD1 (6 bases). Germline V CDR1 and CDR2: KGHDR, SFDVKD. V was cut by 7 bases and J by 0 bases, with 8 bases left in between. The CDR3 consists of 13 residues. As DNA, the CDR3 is TGTGCCACCAGGGGGGCCGTGAACACTGAAGCTTTCTTT. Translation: CATRGAVNTEAFF.

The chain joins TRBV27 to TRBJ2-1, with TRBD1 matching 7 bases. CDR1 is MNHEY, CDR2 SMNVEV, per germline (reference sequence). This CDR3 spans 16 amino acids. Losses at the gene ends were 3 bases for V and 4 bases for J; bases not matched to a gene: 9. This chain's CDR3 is CASSFNPPGGYNEQFF. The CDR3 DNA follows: TGTGCCAGCAGTTTTAATCCCCCAGGGGGTTACAATGAGCAGTTCTTC.